The T cell receptor (beta chain) under discussion was sequenced for a study of cytomegalovirus exposure and HLA in healthy donors. PCR primers comprised 60 Vbeta and 13 Jbeta primers. In the study's own analysis: Roughly 10 million shared chains were among about 80 million unique TCR beta chains counted in a later analysis. Assay used: immunoSEQ multiplex PCR; TCRdb lists only in-frame clones, some missing. V, J and clone size derive from that table, while D and trimming were established from the DNA sequence. The data contain approximately 190,000 clones, around 75% of them singletons. Study-wide results and caveats: Presence/absence analysis assumed near-uniform sequencing depth across donors. A later analysis showed TCR association rates differing by HLA locus, peaking at DRB1 and lowest at HLA-C.

As concerns this clone: Its antigen remains unknown.

Germline values: CDR1 SNHLY, CDR2 FYNNEI. The junction had 9 bases not matched to a gene; V was cut back by 2 bases and J by 6 bases. The CDR3 has 18 amino acids. Healthy bone marrow donors made up the donor group. The TCR was taken from a woman younger than 45 in good health and CMV-seronegative. Sequences were obtained from PBMCs. The rearrangement uses TRBV2 and TRBJ2-2; 13 positions agree with TRBD2. The CDR3 loop reads CASSETLLAGGPAGELFF. DNA of the CDR3: TGTGCCAGCAGTGAAACCTTACTAGCGGGGGGGCCGGCCGGGGAGCTGTTTTTT. The full variable domain, rest sourced from reference TRBV2 and TRBJ2-2, is EPEVTQTPSHQVTQMGQEVILRCVPISNHLYFYWYRQILGQKVEFLVSFYNNEISEKSEIFDDQFSVERPDGSNFTLKIRSTKLEDSAMYFCASSETLLAGGPAGELFFGEGSRLTVL.